The 26 T cell receptor beta chains in this list originate from one sample, sequenced in a study of blood T cell repertoires in COVID-19. The assay was immunoSEQ multiplex PCR, and TCRdb's table has in-frame clones only and misses some. The data hold about 75,000 clones, with 88% observed a single time. The sample comprised peripheral blood. The receptors were sampled from a human donor in a cohort sampled during active COVID-19.

V is TRBV9 and J is TRBJ2-2; the D gene is possibly TRBD1 (5 bases). CDR3 length: 14 amino acids. V shed 2 bases and J shed 1 base, with 6 bases lying between them. In germline, CDR1 is SGDLS, CDR2 YYNGEE. The CDR3 DNA reads as TGTGCCAGCAGCGTCGACAGGAACACCGGGGAGCTGTTTTTT. Translated: CASSVDRNTGELFF.

CDR3 residues: CATSTGQSTQYF. The CDR3 DNA is TGTGCCACCAGCACCGGACAGTCGACGCAGTATTTT. This chain uses TRBV15 with TRBJ2-3; D is perhaps TRBD1 (6 bases). V lost 4 bases to trimming and J lost 9 bases, with 11 bases between them. The CDR3 totals 12 residues. Per germline, CDR1 LNHNV and CDR2 YYDKDF (reference sequence).

The V and J genes are TRBV5-4 and TRBJ1-5, with TRBD1 matching 10 bases. Germline V gene sequence: CDR1 SGHNT, CDR2 YYREEE (reference sequence). The V segment lost 4 bases and the J segment 6 bases; nucleotides outside the gene matches: 7. This CDR3 comprises 15 residues. DNA for the CDR3: TGTGCCAGCAGCCCCGGGACAGGGGACATTCAGCCCCAGCATTTT. This translates into CASSPGTGDIQPQHF.

CDR3 DNA sequence: TGTGCCAGCGGACAGGGAGTATATTCCTATGGCTACACCTTC. Amino acid sequence: CASGQGVYSYGYTF. The rearrangement links TRBV6-5 to TRBJ1-2, with 8 bases lining up with TRBD1. This CDR3 region has 14 residues. Germline V gene data show CDR1 as MNHEY and CDR2 as SVGAGI. J was trimmed by 4 bases and V by 8 bases; bases with no gene match: 9.

The chain has TRBV6-5 and TRBJ1-5; 8 bases agree with TRBD1. CDR1 is MNHEY and CDR2 is SVGAGI in the germline V gene. There are 15 residues in the CDR3. After removal of 6 bases from V and 3 bases from J, the junction contained 7 bases not matched to a gene. Here the CDR3 DNA reads TGTGCCAGCAGCAGGGGGCGAGGGAACAATCAGCCCCAGCATTTT. Encoded protein: CASSRGRGNNQPQHF.

The CDR3 is CASSLLQGTYEQYF. The DNA of the CDR3 is TGTGCCAGCAGCTTGCTACAGGGAACCTACGAGCAGTACTTC. This chain connects TRBV5-6 to TRBJ2-7, with D maybe TRBD1 (6 bases). Trimming pared 1 base from V and 2 bases from J, leaving 10 bases between. The CDR3 totals 14 residues. Germline CDR1 SGHDT, CDR2 YYEEEE. Drawing the rest from reference TRBV5-6 and TRBJ2-7, the complete variable domain is DAGVTQSPTHLIKTRGQQVTLRCSPKSGHDTVSWYQQALGQGPQFIFQYYEEEERQRGNFPDRFSGHQFPNYSSELNVNALLLGDSALYLCASSLLQGTYEQYFGPGTRLTVT.

The V gene is TRBV12-3 or TRBV12-4, the J gene TRBJ2-1; D is uncertain. The CDR3 has 13 residues. V was pared by 5 bases and J by 4 bases, with 9 bases between. The CDR3 protein is CASSPPGYNEQFF. The CDR3 DNA follows: TGTGCCAGCAGTCCGCCGGGTTACAATGAGCAGTTCTTC.

The CDR3 reads CASKAPRQGDGSPLHF. The CDR3 DNA follows: TGTGCCAGTAAAGCCCCTCGACAGGGGGACGGGTCACCCCTCCACTTT. V is TRBV19 and J is TRBJ1-6; 9 bases match TRBD1. CDR1 is LNHDA and CDR2 is SQIVND in the germline V gene (reference sequence). V lost 7 bases to trimming and J lost 10 bases; unmatched junction nucleotides: 14. This CDR3 is 16 amino acids long.

Remarks on this clone: Other DNA sequences within the sample encode an identical CDR3. The chain carries TRBV5-1 and TRBJ2-7, with D possibly being TRBD1 (6 bases). The CDR3 contains 12 residues. Trimming shortened V by 3 bases and J by 3 bases, and 7 bases separated the two germline ends. Germline values: CDR1 SGHRS, CDR2 YFSETQ. The CDR3 is CASSSDSYEQYF. CDR3 nucleotides: TGCGCCAGCAGCTCGGACAGCTACGAGCAGTACTTC.

The V call is TRBV7-9, the J call TRBJ1-1, with D tentatively TRBD1 (6 bases). The CDR3 is 15 amino acids. V gave up 3 bases and J gave up 3 bases, with 14 bases separating them. CDR1 and CDR2 from the germline V gene are SEHNR and FQNEAQ (reference sequence). This CDR3 reads CASSFSTGHDTEAFF. For the CDR3, the DNA is TGTGCCAGCAGCTTTTCTACAGGGCACGACACTGAAGCTTTCTTT.

Only one count was recorded for this clone. V gene TRBV7-9 combines with J gene TRBJ2-5; no reliable D call. Trimming removed 5 bases from V and 2 bases from J, with 12 bases in between. The CDR3 consists of 14 residues. Looked up from germline, CDR1 is SEHNR and CDR2 is FQNEAQ (reference sequence). The CDR3 loop reads CASSRGDIQETQYF. The CDR3 nucleotides are TGTGCCAGCAGCCGAGGTGATATACAAGAGACCCAGTACTTC. Supplemented by reference TRBV7-9 and TRBJ2-5, the full variable domain reads DTGVSQNPRHKITKRGQNVTFRCDPISEHNRLYWYRQTLGQGPEFLTYFQNEAQLEKSRLLSDRFSAERPKGSFSTLEIQRTEQGDSAMYLCASSRGDIQETQYFGPGTRLLVL.

The V call is TRBV7-8, the J call TRBJ2-3; 8 bases match TRBD2. The V gene's germline CDR1 is SGHVS and CDR2 FQNEAQ. The CDR3 covers 16 residues. V lost 2 bases and J lost 4; bases outside the gene matches: 8. The CDR3 sequence is CASSLLAGGWADTQYF. The CDR3 coding sequence is TGTGCCAGCAGCTTACTCGCGGGGGGTTGGGCAGATACGCAGTATTTT.

This rearrangement joins TRBV6-4 to TRBJ2-3; a weak D match, TRBD2 (6 bases). The germline V and J ends were trimmed by 2 bases and 0 bases, with 9 bases remaining between them. The length of the CDR3 is 15 residues. CDR1 is MRHNA and CDR2 is SNTAGT in the germline V gene. CDR3 sequence (DNA): TGTGCCAGCAGTGACGGGGCGGGGAGCACAGATACGCAGTATTTT. This translates into CASSDGAGSTDTQYF.

CDR3 coding DNA: TGTGCCAGCAGCAAGGACTGGGCCGAGCAGTACTTC. As protein: CASSKDWAEQYF. The chain couples TRBV5-4 to TRBJ2-7, with D possibly TRBD2 on 5 matching bases. The germline CDR1 and CDR2 sequences are SGHNT and YYREEE (reference sequence). The CDR3 has 12 residues. Trimming stripped 4 bases from V and 6 bases from J, with 11 bases between.

The V gene is TRBV15, the J gene TRBJ2-3; 11 bases fit TRBD2. The CDR3 totals 17 residues. With 1 base clipped from V and 0 bases from J, the junction kept 3 bases outside the gene matches. CDR1 and CDR2 from the germline V gene are LNHNV and YYDKDF (reference sequence). The CDR3 bases are TGTGCCACCAGCAGAGGACTAGCGGGAACTAGCACAGATACGCAGTATTTT. Translation gives CATSRGLAGTSTDTQYF.

V is TRBV27 and J is TRBJ1-2; D perhaps matches TRBD1 (6 bases). Germline CDR1 and CDR2: MNHEY and SMNVEV (reference sequence). The V end lost 6 bases, the J end lost 1 base, and 9 bases lay between the germline ends. The CDR3 is 13 residues long. DNA of the CDR3: TGTGCCAGCAGGGGGACAAATAACTATGGCTACACCTTC. Residues: CASRGTNNYGYTF.

This sequence joins TRBV4-1 and TRBJ2-3, with 15 bases matching TRBD2. CDR3 length: 19 amino acids. CDR1 MGHRA and CDR2 YSYEKL come from the germline V gene. V was clipped by 3 bases and J by 2 bases; unmatched bases: 9. CDR3: CASSHAGLAGGSFTDTQYF. CDR3 sequence (DNA): TGCGCCAGCAGCCATGCGGGACTAGCGGGGGGCTCTTTCACAGATACGCAGTATTTT.

The chain has TRBV19 and TRBJ2-3; 11 bases are shared with TRBD2. Per germline, CDR1 LNHDA and CDR2 SQIVND (reference sequence). J was trimmed by 3 bases and V by 7 bases; bases with no gene match: 6. The CDR3 is 15 amino acids. For the CDR3, the DNA is TGTGCCAGTAAGCCTAGCGGGAGGAAGACAGATACGCAGTATTTT. It yields the protein CASKPSGRKTDTQYF.

This clone was seen more than once but under ten times. This chain connects TRBV2 to TRBJ2-7; no firm D call. Deletions cut 2 bases from V and 0 bases from J, with 8 bases between. Germline V gene lookup returns CDR1 SNHLY and CDR2 FYNNEI. The CDR3 has 14 residues. CDR3 nucleotides: TGTGCCAGCAGTGAAAGTCAGAACTCCTACGAGCAGTACTTC. Its protein product is CASSESQNSYEQYF.

The chain carries TRBV3-1 (or the pseudogene TRBV3-2) and TRBJ2-7; 7 bases match TRBD1. From germline, CDR1 is LGHDT and CDR2 YNNKEL (reference sequence). The V segment lost 7 bases and the J segment 2 bases; nucleotides outside the gene matches: 11. The CDR3 spans 15 residues. For the CDR3, the DNA is TGTGCCAGCACTCGGGGCGACAGGGCCACCTACGAGCAGTACTTC. This translates into CASTRGDRATYEQYF.

The rearrangement joins TRBV7-8 to TRBJ2-7; tentatively, D is TRBD1 (5 bases). The CDR3 totals 14 residues. Germline lookup yields CDR1 SGHVS and CDR2 FQNEAQ. The germline V and J ends were trimmed by 5 bases and 0 bases, with 11 bases remaining between them. CDR3 region: CASSLLGRSYEQYF. The CDR3 coding sequence is TGTGCCAGCAGCCTCCTGGGGCGCTCCTACGAGCAGTACTTC. Drawing the rest from reference TRBV7-8 and TRBJ2-7, the complete variable domain is GAGVSQSPRYKVAKRGQDVALRCDPISGHVSLFWYQQALGQGPEFLTYFQNEAQLDKSGLPSDRFFAERPEGSVSTLKIQRTQQEDSAVYLCASSLLGRSYEQYFGPGTRLTVT.

The genes are TRBV9 and TRBJ2-1, with 7 positions matching TRBD2. Looked up from germline, CDR1 is SGDLS and CDR2 is YYNGEE. CDR3 length: 14 amino acids. V dropped 9 bases and J dropped 5; count of bases not matched to a gene: 11. CDR3 sequence: CATYRQRGNNEQFF. CDR3 nucleotides: TGTGCCACCTATCGACAGCGGGGTAACAATGAGCAGTTCTTC. Based on the CDR3 plus reference TRBV9 and TRBJ2-1, the full variable domain is DSGVTQTPKHLITATGQRVTLRCSPRSGDLSVYWYQQSLDQGLQFLIQYYNGEERAKGNILERFSAQQFPDLHSELNLSSLELGDSALYFCATYRQRGNNEQFFGPGTRLTVL.

The rearrangement links TRBV28 to TRBJ1-5, with 8 bases lining up with TRBD1. V lost 7 bases, J lost 5 bases, and 13 bases stayed unmatched. Germline lookup yields CDR1 MDHEN and CDR2 SYDVKM. The CDR3 extends over 16 amino acids. This chain's CDR3 is CASTLTQGGRYQPQHF. The CDR3 bases are TGTGCCAGCACCTTGACACAGGGGGGACGTTATCAGCCCCAGCATTTT.

This rearrangement joins TRBV10-3 to TRBJ1-3, with D perhaps matching TRBD1 (6 bases). Germline V gives CDR1 ENHRY, CDR2 SYGVKD. The CDR3 runs to 16 residues. The V end lost 0 bases, the J end lost 1 base, and 10 bases lay between the germline ends. CDR3: CAISESGRGSGNTIYF. CDR3 DNA sequence: TGTGCCATCAGTGAGTCGGGCAGGGGATCTGGAAACACCATATATTTT.

Details on this clone: An end of the junction does not agree with germline; a read error may underlie this. V is TRBV27 and J is TRBJ2-7; TRBD1 is a possible D gene (6 bases). Germline V gives CDR1 MNHEY, CDR2 SMNVEV (reference sequence). This CDR3 comprises 14 residues. CDR3: CASSLYRANYEQYF. For the CDR3, the DNA is TGTGCCAGCAGTTTGTACAGGGCCAACTACGAACAGTACTTC.

The chain carries TRBV4-2 and TRBJ2-7, with 11 positions matching TRBD2. Trimming removed 0 bases from V and 2 bases from J; junction bases left unmatched: 9. The CDR3 runs to 18 residues. From germline, CDR1 is LGHNA and CDR2 YNFKEQ. CDR3: CASSQDPLAGGRPYEQYF. DNA of the CDR3: TGTGCCAGCAGCCAAGATCCCCTAGCGGGGGGCCGTCCCTACGAGCAGTACTTC.